This T cell receptor (beta chain) came from a study of blood T cell repertoires in COVID-19. The repertoire was sequenced with immunoSEQ multiplex PCR; TCRdb's copy has only in-frame clones and lacks some. The data hold roughly 220,000 clones, with about 88% observed a single time. Sequencing input: PBMCs or T cells enriched from blood (not recorded which). This receptor was obtained from a woman in her thirties who had recovered from COVID-19.

CDR3 in DNA: TGTGCCAGCAGTGATTCCGCCCAGGGGACGCGGGGCTACACCTTC. It is translated as CASSDSAQGTRGYTF. The genes are TRBV9 and TRBJ1-2, with D maybe TRBD1 (6 bases). In germline, CDR1 is SGDLS, CDR2 YYNGEE. The CDR3 is 15 amino acids. Trimming shortened V by 5 bases and J by 8 bases, and 22 bases separated the two germline ends.